The clone carrying this T cell receptor (beta chain) has more than one count but fewer than ten. What it binds is unknown. This sample was taken from a study of T cell repertoires in cytomegalovirus infection. Study at large: CMV infection and matching HLA type were both indicated by public TCR beta signatures.

This CDR3 is built from 12 residues. Trimming shortened V by 3 bases and J by 5 bases, and 5 bases separated the two germline ends. The germline V gene has CDR1 MGHRA and CDR2 YSYEKL. Regarding the study as a whole: Individuals carrying CMV plus the relevant HLA were identified by cumulative frequency of public TCR beta families. HLA-C-restricted CMV-specific TCR beta clonotypes were dominant in the ex vivo response.

TCRdb redid the calling of the reads with MiXCR, one entry per CDR3 protein. The sample gives 400,000 to 550,000 distinct CDR3 sequences, approximately 10% of which show up once; roughly 10% is in the top ten. Material for sequencing was PBMCs. V and J are TRBV4-1 and TRBJ2-1; D call uncertain. This clonotype was sampled from a human donor in good health (CMV status not recorded). Some clones in this sample may be carry-over from other donors' samples. The DNA for the CDR3 is TGCGCCAGCAGCCAGCTCCACAATGAGCAGTTCTTC. It specifies CASSQLHNEQFF.